These 16 T cell receptor beta chains originate from one sample sequenced in a study of technical replicates of blood from a few donors. Profiled with immunoSEQ multiplex PCR; TCRdb holds only in-frame clones, not every one. This sample carries approximately 10,000 clones, under 95% of them seen once, and the ten largest clones take 9.1%. Material for sequencing was PBMCs. Receptors originate from a human donor in good health.

The chain couples TRBV28 to TRBJ2-7; 9 bases agree with TRBD1. Germline V gene data show CDR1 as MDHEN and CDR2 as SYDVKM. This CDR3 is 18 amino acids long. V lost 7 bases and J lost 0; bases outside the gene matches: 16. Here the CDR3 reads CASNKYWGGQGTSYEQYF. In DNA, the CDR3 is TGTGCCAGCAATAAATATTGGGGGGGACAGGGCACCTCCTACGAGCAGTACTTC.

V and J are TRBV29-1 and TRBJ2-2; no clear D gene. The germline CDR1 and CDR2 sequences are SQVTM and ANQGSEA. Trimming cost V 5 bases and J 2 bases, with 9 bases left between them. The CDR3 length is 13 residues. The CDR3 nucleotides read TGCAGCGTTTTGGGCCCTAACACCGGGGAGCTGTTTTTT. Its translation: CSVLGPNTGELFF.

This clone was observed once. The chain carries TRBV28 and TRBJ2-7, with 10 bases lining up with TRBD1. The CDR3 spans 15 residues. With V trimmed by 4 bases and J by 2 bases, 5 bases remained unmatched. Per the germline V gene, CDR1 is MDHEN and CDR2 is SYDVKM. The CDR3 loop reads CASSSPGTGAYEQYF. The CDR3, as DNA: TGTGCCAGCAGTTCCCCCGGGACAGGGGCCTACGAGCAGTACTTC.

V usage is TRBV9 and J usage is TRBJ2-3, with 7 bases matching TRBD1. Germline lookup yields CDR1 SGDLS and CDR2 YYNGEE. After removal of 4 bases from V and 0 bases from J, the junction contained 5 bases not matched to a gene. The CDR3 is 15 residues long. The CDR3 region has the DNA TGTGCCAGCAGCTCGCGGACAGGAAGCACAGATACGCAGTATTTT. It codes for CASSSRTGSTDTQYF.

The chain has TRBV27 and TRBJ1-2, with D maybe TRBD1 (5 bases). Germline V gene sequence: CDR1 MNHEY, CDR2 SMNVEV (reference sequence). This CDR3 has 13 residues. Trimming took 2 bases from V and 2 from J, leaving 6 bases between them. The CDR3 sequence: CASSLQGNYGYTF. CDR3 bases: TGTGCCAGCAGTTTACAGGGAAACTATGGCTACACCTTC.

The chain uses TRBV2 and TRBJ2-1; 9 bases align to TRBD2. J was trimmed by 2 bases and V by 6 bases; bases with no gene match: 5. Per germline, CDR1 SNHLY and CDR2 FYNNEI. The CDR3 length is 15 residues. The CDR3 loop reads CASRQAGGPYNEQFF. The DNA of the CDR3 is TGTGCCAGCAGGCAAGCGGGAGGTCCCTACAATGAGCAGTTCTTC.

J is TRBJ2-1 and V is TRBV7-8, with a possible D match to TRBD1 (5 bases). Germline V gene lookup returns CDR1 SGHVS and CDR2 FQNEAQ. The CDR3 runs to 11 residues. V lost 8 bases to trimming and J lost 10 bases, with 12 bases between them. The CDR3 sequence is CASGWGEEQFF. CDR3 sequence (DNA): TGTGCCAGCGGGTGGGGCGAGGAGCAGTTCTTC.

V usage is TRBV5-1 and J usage is TRBJ1-1; weak D call: TRBD1 (6 bases). Trimming left V 5 bases short and J 0 bases short, with 14 bases between. The length of the CDR3 is 15 residues. Germline CDR1 reads SGHRS; CDR2 reads YFSETQ. The CDR3 region has the DNA TGCGCCAGCAGTGACAACAGGGAAATGAACACTGAAGCTTTCTTT. Translating gives CASSDNREMNTEAFF.

V is TRBV30 and J is TRBJ2-1, with D perhaps matching TRBD1 (6 bases). CDR3 length: 12 residues. The germline V and J ends were trimmed by 1 base and 7 bases, with 8 bases remaining between them. The germline CDR1 and CDR2 sequences are GTSNPN and SVGIG (reference sequence). This CDR3 reads CAWSGQGNEQFF. The CDR3 nucleotides read TGTGCCTGGAGTGGGCAGGGGAATGAGCAGTTCTTC.

The V call is TRBV25-1, the J call TRBJ2-1; 9 bases fit TRBD1. The CDR3 runs to 15 residues. From germline, CDR1 is MGHDK and CDR2 SYGVNS. The J segment lost 1 base and the V segment lost 3 bases, leaving 1 base of the junction unmatched. The CDR3 loop is CASSETGGSYNEQFF. CDR3 nucleotides: TGTGCCAGCAGTGAGACAGGGGGGTCCTACAATGAGCAGTTCTTC.

This sequence joins TRBV6-5 and TRBJ1-4; TRBD1 aligns across 9 bases. Germline V gives CDR1 MNHEY, CDR2 SVGAGI. The J segment lost 6 bases and the V segment lost 4 bases, leaving 3 bases of the junction unmatched. The length of the CDR3 is 14 residues. The CDR3 loop is CASSFRDRDEKLFF. CDR3 nucleotides: TGTGCCAGCAGTTTCCGGGACAGGGATGAAAAACTGTTTTTT.

The table lists this clone with a count of one. The chain couples TRBV27 to TRBJ1-2; 8 bases are shared with TRBD1. The CDR3 is made up of 15 amino acids. With 6 bases clipped from V and 4 bases from J, the junction kept 10 bases outside the gene matches. Germline V CDR1 and CDR2: MNHEY, SMNVEV (reference sequence). CDR3 residues: CASRPTGEFGYGYTF. In DNA form, the CDR3 reads TGTGCCAGCAGACCGACAGGGGAATTTGGCTATGGCTACACCTTC.

The gene calls are TRBV6-1 and TRBJ2-5, with 12 bases matching TRBD2. The CDR3 sequence is 15 residues long. Looked up from germline, CDR1 is MNHNS and CDR2 is SASEGT. V lost 2 bases and J lost 4; bases outside the gene matches: 2. CDR3 residues: CASSELAGGPETQYF. CDR3 bases: TGTGCCAGCAGTGAACTAGCGGGAGGGCCAGAGACCCAGTACTTC.

The chain employs TRBV5-1 and TRBJ1-1; D not resolved. The CDR3 covers 14 residues. Germline V CDR1 and CDR2: SGHRS, YFSETQ. The germline V and J ends were trimmed by 0 bases and 1 base, with 7 bases remaining between them. The CDR3 loop reads CASSLAPGNTEAFF. CDR3 DNA sequence: TGCGCCAGCAGCTTGGCCCCCGGGAACACTGAAGCTTTCTTT. Combining the CDR3 with reference TRBV5-1 and TRBJ1-1 gives the whole variable domain KAGVTQTPRYLIKTRGQQVTLSCSPISGHRSVSWYQQTPGQGLQFLFEYFSETQRNKGNFPGRFSGRQFSNSRSEMNVSTLELGDSALYLCASSLAPGNTEAFFGQGTRLTVV.

The chain couples TRBV19 to TRBJ2-3; 8 bases agree with TRBD2. Trimming at V came to 5 bases and at J to 0 bases, leaving 7 bases not matched to a gene. The germline CDR1 and CDR2 sequences are LNHDA and SQIVND (reference sequence). The CDR3 is 16 amino acids. The CDR3 bases are TGTGCCAGTAGTCCCCAGACTAGCGCCAGCACAGATACGCAGTATTTT. This translates into CASSPQTSASTDTQYF.

The chain has TRBV5-6 and TRBJ1-2; TRBD1 matches at 9 bases. The CDR3 totals 16 residues. Per the germline V gene, CDR1 is SGHDT and CDR2 is YYEEEE. V shed 2 bases and J 5 bases; nucleotides not matched to a gene: 10. Written as DNA, the CDR3 is TGTGCCAGCAGCTTTGGTGGCTCGGGACAGGGATATGGCTACACCTTC. Amino acids: CASSFGGSGQGYGYTF. The complete variable domain, with remaining parts taken from reference TRBV5-6 and TRBJ1-2, reads DAGVTQSPTHLIKTRGQQVTLRCSPKSGHDTVSWYQQALGQGPQFIFQYYEEEERQRGNFPDRFSGHQFPNYSSELNVNALLLGDSALYLCASSFGGSGQGYGYTFGSGTRLTVV.